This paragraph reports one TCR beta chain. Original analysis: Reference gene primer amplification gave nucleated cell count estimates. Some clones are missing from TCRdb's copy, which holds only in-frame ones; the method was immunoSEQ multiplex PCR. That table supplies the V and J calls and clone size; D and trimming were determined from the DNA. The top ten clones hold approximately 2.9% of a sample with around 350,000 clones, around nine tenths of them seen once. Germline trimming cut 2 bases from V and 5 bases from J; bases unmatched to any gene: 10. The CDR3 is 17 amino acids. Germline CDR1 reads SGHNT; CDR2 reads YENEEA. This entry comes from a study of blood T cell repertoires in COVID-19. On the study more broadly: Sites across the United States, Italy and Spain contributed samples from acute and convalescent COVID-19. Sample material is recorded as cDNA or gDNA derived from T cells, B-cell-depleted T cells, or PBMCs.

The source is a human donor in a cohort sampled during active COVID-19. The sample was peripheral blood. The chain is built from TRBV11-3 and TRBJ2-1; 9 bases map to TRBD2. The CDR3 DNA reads TGTGCCAGCAGCTTATCGACTAGCGGTTATCAAAACAATGAGCAGTTCTTC. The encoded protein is CASSLSTSGYQNNEQFF.